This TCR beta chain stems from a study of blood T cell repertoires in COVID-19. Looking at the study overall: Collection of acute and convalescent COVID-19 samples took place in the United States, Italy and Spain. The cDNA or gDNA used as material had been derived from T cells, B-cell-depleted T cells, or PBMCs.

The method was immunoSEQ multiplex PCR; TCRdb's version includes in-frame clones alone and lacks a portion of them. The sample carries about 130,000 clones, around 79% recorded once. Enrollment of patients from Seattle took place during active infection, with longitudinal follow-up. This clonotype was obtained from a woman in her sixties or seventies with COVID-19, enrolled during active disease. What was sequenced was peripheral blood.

In DNA form, the CDR3 reads TGTGCCAGCAGCGTAGGGACTTCGTACAATGAGCAGTTCTTC. It translates to CASSVGTSYNEQFF. The chain combines TRBV9 with TRBJ2-1, with D possibly TRBD2 on 5 matching bases. Germline loops: CDR1 SGDLS, CDR2 YYNGEE. V lost 0 bases to trimming and J lost 4 bases, with 8 bases between them. This CDR3 has 14 amino acids.